This T cell receptor (beta chain) is drawn from a study of blood T cell repertoires in COVID-19. Assay used: immunoSEQ multiplex PCR; TCRdb lists only in-frame clones, some missing. The table lists around 160,000 clones, about 88% of them singletons, with around a fifth in the top ten. The CDR3 runs 15 residues. Trimming shortened V by 4 bases and J by 1 base, and 12 bases separated the two germline ends. CDR1 SGHTS and CDR2 YDEGEE come from the germline V gene. The chain is built from TRBV5-8 and TRBJ1-5, with D possibly being TRBD1 (5 bases). Sequencing used peripheral blood. The receptor comes from a woman at least 80 years old with acute or convalescent COVID-19. The CDR3 coding sequence is TGTGCCAGCAGCAGTTGGGGGGGGAGCAATCAGCCCCAGCATTTT. Protein: CASSSWGGSNQPQHF.